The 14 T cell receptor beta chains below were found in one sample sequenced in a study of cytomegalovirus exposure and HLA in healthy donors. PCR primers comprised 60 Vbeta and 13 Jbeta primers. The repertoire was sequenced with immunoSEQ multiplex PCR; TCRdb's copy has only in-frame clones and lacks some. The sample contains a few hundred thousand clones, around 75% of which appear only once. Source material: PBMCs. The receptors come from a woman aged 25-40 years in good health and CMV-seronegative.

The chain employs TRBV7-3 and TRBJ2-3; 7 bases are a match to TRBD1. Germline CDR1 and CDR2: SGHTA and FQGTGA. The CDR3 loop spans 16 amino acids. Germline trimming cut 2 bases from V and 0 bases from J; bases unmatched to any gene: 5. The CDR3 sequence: CASSLVQGPSTDTQYF. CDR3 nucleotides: TGTGCCAGCAGCTTAGTACAGGGGCCCAGCACAGATACGCAGTATTTT.

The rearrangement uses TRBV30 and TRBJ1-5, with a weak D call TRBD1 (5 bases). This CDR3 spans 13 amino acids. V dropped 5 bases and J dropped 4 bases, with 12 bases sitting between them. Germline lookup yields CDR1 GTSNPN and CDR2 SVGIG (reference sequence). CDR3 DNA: TGTGCCTGGTCGAGCGGGGCGAATCAGCCCCAGCATTTT. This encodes CAWSSGANQPQHF.

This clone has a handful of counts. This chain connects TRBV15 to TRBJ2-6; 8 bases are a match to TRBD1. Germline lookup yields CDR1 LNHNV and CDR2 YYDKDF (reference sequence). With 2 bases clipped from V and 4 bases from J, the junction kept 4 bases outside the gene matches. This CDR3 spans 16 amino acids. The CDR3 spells CATSRSRGLGANVLTF. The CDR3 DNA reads TGTGCCACCAGCAGATCCAGGGGGCTGGGGGCCAACGTCCTGACTTTC.

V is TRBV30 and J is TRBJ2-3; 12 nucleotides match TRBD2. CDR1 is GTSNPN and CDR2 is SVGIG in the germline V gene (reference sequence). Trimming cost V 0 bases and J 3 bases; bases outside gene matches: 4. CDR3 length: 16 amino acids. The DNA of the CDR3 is TGTGCCTGGAGTGTACTACTAGCGGGGGGTACAGATACGCAGTATTTT. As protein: CAWSVLLAGGTDTQYF.

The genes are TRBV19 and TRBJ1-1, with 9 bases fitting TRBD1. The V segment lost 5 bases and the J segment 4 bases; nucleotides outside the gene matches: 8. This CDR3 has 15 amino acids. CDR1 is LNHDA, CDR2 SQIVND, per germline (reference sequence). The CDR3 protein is CASSFHRDRATEAFF. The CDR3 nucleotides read TGTGCCAGTAGTTTCCACCGGGACAGGGCCACTGAAGCTTTCTTT.

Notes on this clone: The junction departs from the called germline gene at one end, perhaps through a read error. The CDR3 DNA sequence: TGTTCCAGCAGCCAAGTCCAGAATGGCTACACCTTC. The encoded protein is CSSSQVQNGYTF. The chain has TRBV7-9 and TRBJ1-2; no clear D gene. Per the germline V gene, CDR1 is SEHNR and CDR2 is FQNEAQ (reference sequence). The CDR3 length is 12 residues.

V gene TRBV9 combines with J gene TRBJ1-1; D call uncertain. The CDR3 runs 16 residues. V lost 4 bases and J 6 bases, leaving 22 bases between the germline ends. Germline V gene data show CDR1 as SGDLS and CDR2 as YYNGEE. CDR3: CASSPPHGVSSSEAFF. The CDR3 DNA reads TGTGCCAGCAGCCCCCCCCACGGAGTTTCGTCCTCTGAAGCTTTCTTT.

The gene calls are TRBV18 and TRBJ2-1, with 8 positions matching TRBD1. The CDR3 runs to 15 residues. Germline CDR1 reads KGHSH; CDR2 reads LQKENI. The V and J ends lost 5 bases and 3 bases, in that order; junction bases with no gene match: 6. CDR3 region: CASSSGTGDYNEQFF. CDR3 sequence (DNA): TGTGCCAGCTCATCCGGGACAGGAGACTACAATGAGCAGTTCTTC.

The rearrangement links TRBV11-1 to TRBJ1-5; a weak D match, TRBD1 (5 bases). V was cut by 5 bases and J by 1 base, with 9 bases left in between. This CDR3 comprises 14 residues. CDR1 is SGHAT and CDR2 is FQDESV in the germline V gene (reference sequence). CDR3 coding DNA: TGTGCCAGCAGCCCTGGGGGGAGCAATCAGCCCCAGCATTTT. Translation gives CASSPGGSNQPQHF.

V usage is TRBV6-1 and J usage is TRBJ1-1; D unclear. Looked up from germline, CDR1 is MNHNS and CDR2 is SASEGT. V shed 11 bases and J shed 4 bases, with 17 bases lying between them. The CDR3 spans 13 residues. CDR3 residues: CACDLEGSTEAFF. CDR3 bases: TGTGCCTGTGACCTGGAGGGTAGCACTGAAGCTTTCTTT.

The CDR3 coding sequence is TGTGCCAGCAGTTACTCTAGGGACTTCCTCGGTGGCGAGCAGTACTTC. Its translation: CASSYSRDFLGGEQYF. The chain recombines TRBV6-5 with TRBJ2-7; D possibly corresponds to TRBD2 (6 bases). The CDR3 sequence is 16 residues long. Between the trimmed V and J ends, which lost 0 bases and 6 bases, there was a span of 18 bases. Germline-derived CDR1 and CDR2 are MNHEY and SVGAGI.

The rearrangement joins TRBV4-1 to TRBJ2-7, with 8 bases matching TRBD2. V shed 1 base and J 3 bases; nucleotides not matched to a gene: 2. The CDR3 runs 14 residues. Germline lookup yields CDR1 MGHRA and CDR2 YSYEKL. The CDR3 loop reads CASSQVSGDYEQYF. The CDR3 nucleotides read TGCGCCAGCAGCCAAGTTAGCGGGGACTACGAGCAGTACTTC.

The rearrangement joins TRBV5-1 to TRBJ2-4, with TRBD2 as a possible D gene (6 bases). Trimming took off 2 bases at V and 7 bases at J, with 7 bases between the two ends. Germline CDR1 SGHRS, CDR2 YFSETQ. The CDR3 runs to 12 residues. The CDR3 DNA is TGCGCCAGCAGCTTTGGGGGGAACATTCAGTACTTC. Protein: CASSFGGNIQYF.

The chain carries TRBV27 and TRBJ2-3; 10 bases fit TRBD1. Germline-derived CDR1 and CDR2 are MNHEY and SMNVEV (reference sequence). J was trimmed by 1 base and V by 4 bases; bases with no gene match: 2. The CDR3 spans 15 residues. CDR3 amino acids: CASSSGTGGTDTQYF. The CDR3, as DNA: TGTGCCAGCAGTTCAGGGACAGGGGGCACAGATACGCAGTATTTT.